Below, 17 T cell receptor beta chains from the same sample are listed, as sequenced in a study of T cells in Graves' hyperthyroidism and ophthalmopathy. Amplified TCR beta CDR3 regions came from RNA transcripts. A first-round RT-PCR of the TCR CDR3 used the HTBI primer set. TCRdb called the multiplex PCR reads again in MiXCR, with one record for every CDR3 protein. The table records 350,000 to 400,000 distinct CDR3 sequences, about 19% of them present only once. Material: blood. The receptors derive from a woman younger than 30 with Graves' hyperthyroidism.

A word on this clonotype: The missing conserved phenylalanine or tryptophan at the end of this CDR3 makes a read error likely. The CDR3 nucleotides read TGTGCCAGCTGTTTGCGGAGCAACACTGAAGCTTTCGTT. Amino acid sequence: CASCLRSNTEAFV. This rearrangement joins TRBV28 to TRBJ1-1; no clear D. The CDR3 is made up of 13 amino acids. From germline, CDR1 is MDHEN and CDR2 SYDVKM.

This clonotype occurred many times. CDR3 residues: CASSPPGLAGGRNTGELFF. For the CDR3, the DNA is TGTGCCAGCAGTCCTCCGGGACTAGCGGGGGGGCGGAACACCGGGGAGCTGTTTTTT. J is TRBJ2-2 and V is TRBV28; 16 bases align to TRBD2. This CDR3 is 19 amino acids long. The trim removed 5 bases at V and 1 base at J, leaving 7 bases unmatched. The germline CDR1 and CDR2 sequences are MDHEN and SYDVKM.

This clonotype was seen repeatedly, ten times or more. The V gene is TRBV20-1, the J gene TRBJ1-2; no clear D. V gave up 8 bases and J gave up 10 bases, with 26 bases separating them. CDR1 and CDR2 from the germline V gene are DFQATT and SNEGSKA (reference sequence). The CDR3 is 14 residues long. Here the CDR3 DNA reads TGCAGTCTGACATCATCTACCTCCCCGGTTGACTACACCTTC. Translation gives CSLTSSTSPVDYTF.

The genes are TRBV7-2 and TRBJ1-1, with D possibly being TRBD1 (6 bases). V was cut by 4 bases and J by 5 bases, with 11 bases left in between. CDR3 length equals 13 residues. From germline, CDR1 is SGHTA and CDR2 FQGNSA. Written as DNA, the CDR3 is TGTGCCAGCAGCTCCAGGGGAGAGACTGAAGCTTTCTTT. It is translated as CASSSRGETEAFF.

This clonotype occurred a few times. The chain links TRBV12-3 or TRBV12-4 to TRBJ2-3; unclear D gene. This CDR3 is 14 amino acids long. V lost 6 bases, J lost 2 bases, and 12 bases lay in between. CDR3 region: CASSPGTYTDTQYF. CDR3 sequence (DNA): TGTGCCAGCAGCCCAGGAACCTACACAGATACGCAGTATTTT.

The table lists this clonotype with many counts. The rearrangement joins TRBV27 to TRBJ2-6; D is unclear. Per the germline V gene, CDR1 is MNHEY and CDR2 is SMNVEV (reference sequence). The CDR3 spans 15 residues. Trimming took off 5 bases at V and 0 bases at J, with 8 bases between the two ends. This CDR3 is CASSRWGSGANVLTF. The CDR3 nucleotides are TGTGCCAGCAGTCGTTGGGGCTCTGGGGCCAACGTCCTGACTTTC.

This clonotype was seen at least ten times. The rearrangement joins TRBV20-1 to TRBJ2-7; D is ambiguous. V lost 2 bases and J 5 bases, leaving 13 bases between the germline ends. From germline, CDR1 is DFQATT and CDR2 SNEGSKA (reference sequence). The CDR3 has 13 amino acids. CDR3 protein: CSARSQLVNEQYF. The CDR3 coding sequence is TGCAGTGCTAGAAGTCAGCTTGTGAACGAGCAGTACTTC.

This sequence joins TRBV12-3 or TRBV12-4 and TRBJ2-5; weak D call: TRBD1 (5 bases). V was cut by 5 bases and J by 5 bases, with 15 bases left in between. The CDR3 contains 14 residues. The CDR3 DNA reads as TGTGCCAGCAGTGAGGACACACTCGGGGAGACCCAGTACTTC. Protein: CASSEDTLGETQYF.

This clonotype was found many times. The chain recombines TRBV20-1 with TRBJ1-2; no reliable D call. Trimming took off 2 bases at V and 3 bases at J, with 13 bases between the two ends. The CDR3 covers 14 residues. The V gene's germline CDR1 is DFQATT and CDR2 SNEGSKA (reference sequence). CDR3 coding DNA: TGCAGTGCTAGACAAACAACAGACTACTATGGCTACACCTTC. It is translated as CSARQTTDYYGYTF.

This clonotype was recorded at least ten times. This chain's CDR3 is CSASSSGRVTEAFF. CDR3 bases: TGCAGTGCTAGTAGTTCGGGTAGAGTCACTGAAGCTTTCTTT. The chain has TRBV20-1 and TRBJ1-1; D remains unclear. Germline values: CDR1 DFQATT, CDR2 SNEGSKA (reference sequence). Trimming took 3 bases from V and 4 from J, leaving 15 bases between them. CDR3 size: 14 residues.

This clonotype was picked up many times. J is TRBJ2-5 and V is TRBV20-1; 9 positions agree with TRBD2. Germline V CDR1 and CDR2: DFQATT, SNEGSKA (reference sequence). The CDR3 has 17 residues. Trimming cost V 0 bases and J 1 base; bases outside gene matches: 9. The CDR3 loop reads CSARDLRAGGLQETQYF. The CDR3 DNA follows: TGCAGTGCTAGAGATTTGAGGGCGGGGGGGCTCCAAGAGACCCAGTACTTC.

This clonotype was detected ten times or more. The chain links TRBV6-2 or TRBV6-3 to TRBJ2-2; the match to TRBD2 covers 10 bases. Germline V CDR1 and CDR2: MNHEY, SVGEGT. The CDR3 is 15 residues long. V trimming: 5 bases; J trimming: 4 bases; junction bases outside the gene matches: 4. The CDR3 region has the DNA TGTGCCAGCAGTCTAGCGGGGGCTGGCACCGGGGAGCTGTTTTTT. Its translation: CASSLAGAGTGELFF.

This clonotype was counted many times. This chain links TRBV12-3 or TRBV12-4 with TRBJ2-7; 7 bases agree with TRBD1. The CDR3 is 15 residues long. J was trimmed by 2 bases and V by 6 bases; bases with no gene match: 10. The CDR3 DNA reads TGTGCCAGCAGGCTCGGCAGGGGGACCACCTACGAGCAGTACTTC. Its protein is CASRLGRGTTYEQYF.

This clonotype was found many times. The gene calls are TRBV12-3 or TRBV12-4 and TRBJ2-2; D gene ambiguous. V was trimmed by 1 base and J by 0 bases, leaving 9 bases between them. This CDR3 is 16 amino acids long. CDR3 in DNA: TGTGCCAGCAGTTTAGGCCAGGTGGCGAACACCGGGGAGCTGTTTTTT. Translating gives CASSLGQVANTGELFF.

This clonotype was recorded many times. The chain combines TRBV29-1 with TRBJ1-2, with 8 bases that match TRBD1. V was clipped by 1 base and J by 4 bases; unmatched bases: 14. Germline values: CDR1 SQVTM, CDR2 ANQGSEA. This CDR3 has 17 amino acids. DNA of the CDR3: TGCAGCGTTGAAGCCGGGACAGGAAGCCTTCGCTCCTATGGCTACACCTTC. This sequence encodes CSVEAGTGSLRSYGYTF.

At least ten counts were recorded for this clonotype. CDR3 in amino acids: CASSQDHLYEQYF. The CDR3 DNA is TGTGCCAGCAGCCAAGACCACCTGTACGAGCAGTACTTC. The J gene is TRBJ2-7, the V gene TRBV12-3 or TRBV12-4; D gene unclear. V dropped 6 bases and J dropped 4 bases, with 13 bases sitting between them. This CDR3 has 13 residues.

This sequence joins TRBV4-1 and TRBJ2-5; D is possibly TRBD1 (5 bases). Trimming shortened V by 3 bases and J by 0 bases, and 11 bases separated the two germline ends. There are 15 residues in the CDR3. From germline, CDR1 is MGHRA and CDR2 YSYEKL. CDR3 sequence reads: CASSQPDRDQETQYF. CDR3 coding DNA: TGCGCCAGCAGCCAGCCTGACAGAGACCAAGAGACCCAGTACTTC.